Listed here are 18 T cell receptor beta chains from one sample, sequenced in a study of blood T cell repertoires in COVID-19. Assay: immunoSEQ multiplex PCR; the TCRdb copy retains only in-frame clones and omits some. The table records roughly 360,000 clones, approximately 90% of them present only once. Sequenced material: PBMCs or T cells enriched from blood (not recorded which). The receptor set was obtained from a woman in her 30s with acute COVID-19.

This chain's CDR3 is CASSQDLGGSGQFF. In nucleotides, the CDR3 is TGTGCCAGCAGCCAAGACCTGGGGGGTAGTGGGCAGTTCTTC. V gene TRBV4-2 combines with J gene TRBJ2-1, with D possibly being TRBD2 (6 bases). Germline values: CDR1 LGHNA, CDR2 YNFKEQ. This CDR3 contains 14 residues. V lost 0 bases to trimming and J lost 12 bases, with 15 bases between them.

The V call is TRBV7-2, the J call TRBJ2-3, with 8 positions matching TRBD2. Trimming at V came to 4 bases and at J to 4 bases, leaving 7 bases not matched to a gene. This CDR3 comprises 15 residues. Germline assignment: CDR1 SGHTA and CDR2 FQGNSA. In DNA form, the CDR3 reads TGTGCCAGCAGCTCCCCGCCGGGGGGGGCAGATACGCAGTATTTT. It specifies CASSSPPGGADTQYF. The full variable domain, completed using reference TRBV7-2 and TRBJ2-3, is GAGVSQSPSNKVTEKGKDVELRCDPISGHTALYWYRQSLGQGLEFLIYFQGNSAPDKSGLPSDRFSAERTGGSVSTLTIQRTQQEDSAVYLCASSSPPGGADTQYFGPGTRLTVL.

The chain combines TRBV6-2 or TRBV6-3 with TRBJ1-4; the match to TRBD1 covers 7 bases. CDR3 length: 16 amino acids. The ends lost 0 bases at V and 6 bases at J; junction bases unmatched: 7. Germline loops: CDR1 MNHEY, CDR2 SVGEGT. The CDR3 sequence is CASSYSIRDSHEKLFF. CDR3 DNA sequence: TGTGCCAGCAGTTACTCAATCCGGGACAGTCATGAAAAACTGTTTTTT.

A single count supports this clone. The chain carries TRBV6-6 and TRBJ2-1, with 8 bases that match TRBD1. The length of the CDR3 is 15 residues. After removal of 4 bases from V and 7 bases from J, the junction contained 9 bases not matched to a gene. Per germline, CDR1 MNHNY and CDR2 SVGAGI (reference sequence). DNA for the CDR3: TGTGCCAGCAGTTCCGTGTCAACAGGGGGGAATGAGCAGTTCTTC. It translates to CASSSVSTGGNEQFF.

V usage is TRBV4-1 and J usage is TRBJ2-2, with TRBD2 matching 12 bases. Trimming removed 7 bases from V and 4 bases from J; junction bases left unmatched: 7. Germline V gene lookup returns CDR1 MGHRA and CDR2 YSYEKL. CDR3 length: 16 residues. CDR3 loop: CASTLAGGSGTGELFF. Here the CDR3 DNA reads TGCGCCAGCACACTAGCGGGGGGTTCCGGCACCGGGGAGCTGTTTTTT.

This chain connects TRBV10-1 to TRBJ1-1, with D possibly TRBD1 on 5 matching bases. The V gene lost 4 bases and the J gene lost 8 bases, with 11 bases spanning the gap. CDR3 length: 12 residues. CDR1 WNHNN and CDR2 SYGVQD come from the germline V gene (reference sequence). CDR3 region: CASSGPGREAFF. CDR3 coding DNA: TGCGCCAGCAGTGGACCAGGGCGCGAAGCTTTCTTT.

The chain employs TRBV6-2 or TRBV6-3 and TRBJ2-1, with TRBD2 matching 7 bases. The CDR3 sequence is 15 residues long. J lost 8 bases, V lost 5 bases, and 12 bases had no gene match. CDR1 MNHEY and CDR2 SVGEGT come from the germline V gene. CDR3 amino acids: CASSGLFEGRDEQFF. Written as DNA, the CDR3 is TGTGCCAGCAGTGGGCTTTTCGAAGGGAGGGATGAGCAGTTCTTC.

The chain links TRBV30 to TRBJ2-7, with TRBD2 matching over 10 bases. Germline trimming cut 6 bases from V and 4 bases from J; bases unmatched to any gene: 27. From germline, CDR1 is GTSNPN and CDR2 SVGIG (reference sequence). CDR3 length equals 20 residues. The CDR3 sequence: CACTKATRGPGLAGAYEQYF. DNA of the CDR3: TGTGCCTGTACAAAAGCGACCAGGGGGCCCGGGCTAGCGGGGGCTTACGAGCAGTACTTC.

The chain joins TRBV11-3 to TRBJ2-3, with TRBD2 matching over 8 bases. Germline V gene lookup returns CDR1 SGHNT and CDR2 YENEEA. This CDR3 comprises 17 residues. V dropped 1 base and J dropped 3; count of bases not matched to a gene: 9. CDR3 in DNA: TGTGCCAGCAGCTTAGGAGTAGCGGGGCCCTTAACAGATACGCAGTATTTT. Its translation: CASSLGVAGPLTDTQYF.

The gene calls are TRBV19 and TRBJ1-5; TRBD1 matches 12 bases. Germline V CDR1 and CDR2: LNHDA, SQIVND (reference sequence). CDR3 length: 15 amino acids. With V trimmed by 7 bases and J by 7 bases, 8 bases remained unmatched. Here the CDR3 reads CASTPGTGGGQPQHF. Written as DNA, the CDR3 is TGTGCCAGTACCCCCGGGACAGGGGGCGGGCAGCCCCAGCATTTT.

V gene TRBV7-3 combines with J gene TRBJ1-1, with D possibly matching TRBD1 (6 bases). V lost 2 bases and J lost 1, with 11 bases in between. Germline CDR1 SGHTA, CDR2 FQGTGA. This CDR3 region has 15 residues. The CDR3 coding sequence is TGTGCCAGCAGCTTATTAGGCAGGGGGAACACTGAAGCTTTCTTT. Translation: CASSLLGRGNTEAFF.

This clone was seen only once. The chain has TRBV28 and TRBJ1-4; D not certain. Germline V lookup: CDR1 MDHEN, CDR2 SYDVKM. The V gene lost 2 bases and the J gene lost 4 bases, with 14 bases spanning the gap. There are 16 residues in the CDR3. In DNA, the CDR3 is TGTGCCAGCAGTTTAACGCTCATTGGCATTAATGAAAAACTGTTTTTT. This gives the protein CASSLTLIGINEKLFF.

The chain couples TRBV7-2 to TRBJ2-3; D perhaps matches TRBD1 (5 bases). Trimming pared 5 bases from V and 2 bases from J, leaving 17 bases between. The CDR3 consists of 16 residues. Looked up from germline, CDR1 is SGHTA and CDR2 is FQGNSA. Written as DNA, the CDR3 is TGTGCCAGCAGCCCCCGTGGTTTGGGGCCCACAGATACGCAGTATTTT. Its protein is CASSPRGLGPTDTQYF.

The V gene is TRBV4-3, the J gene TRBJ1-1; 9 bases match TRBD1. With 4 bases clipped from V and 3 bases from J, the junction kept 6 bases outside the gene matches. CDR3 length equals 15 residues. Germline lookup yields CDR1 LGHNA and CDR2 YSLEER. In DNA form, the CDR3 reads TGCGCCAGCAGCCTCAACGACAGGGGGGACACTGAAGCTTTCTTT. This sequence encodes CASSLNDRGDTEAFF.

CDR3 residues: CASRPQGGGYEKLFF. The DNA of the CDR3 is TGTGCCAGCAGGCCTCAGGGAGGGGGGTATGAAAAACTGTTTTTT. The rearrangement joins TRBV2 to TRBJ1-4; TRBD1 is a possible D gene (6 bases). The V gene lost 6 bases and the J gene lost 6 bases, with 17 bases spanning the gap. The germline gives CDR1 SNHLY, CDR2 FYNNEI. The CDR3 runs to 15 residues.

The V gene is TRBV5-1, the J gene TRBJ2-3, with 8 bases aligning to TRBD1. J gave up 4 bases and V 5 bases, and 6 bases lay outside the gene matches. The CDR3 is 14 residues long. The germline V gene has CDR1 SGHRS and CDR2 YFSETQ. The CDR3 coding sequence is TGCGCCAGCAGGACAGGGGCAACAGCAGATACGCAGTATTTT. It encodes CASRTGATADTQYF.

This clone was found once. The genes are TRBV6-1 and TRBJ2-3; D is perhaps TRBD2 (6 bases). The V end was cut by 3 bases, the J end by 6 bases, with 10 bases between. Germline CDR1 MNHNS, CDR2 SASEGT. This CDR3 is built from 13 residues. The CDR3 reads CASSEGRLDTQYF. DNA of the CDR3: TGTGCCAGCAGTGAGGGGAGGCTCGATACGCAGTATTTT.

This chain joins TRBV18 and TRBJ2-7, with 9 bases lining up with TRBD1. V trimming: 2 bases; J trimming: 3 bases; junction bases outside the gene matches: 2. This CDR3 is built from 14 residues. The germline CDR1 and CDR2 sequences are KGHSH and LQKENI. The CDR3: CASSPGTGYYEQYF. The CDR3 DNA reads as TGTGCCAGCTCACCAGGGACAGGGTACTACGAGCAGTACTTC.